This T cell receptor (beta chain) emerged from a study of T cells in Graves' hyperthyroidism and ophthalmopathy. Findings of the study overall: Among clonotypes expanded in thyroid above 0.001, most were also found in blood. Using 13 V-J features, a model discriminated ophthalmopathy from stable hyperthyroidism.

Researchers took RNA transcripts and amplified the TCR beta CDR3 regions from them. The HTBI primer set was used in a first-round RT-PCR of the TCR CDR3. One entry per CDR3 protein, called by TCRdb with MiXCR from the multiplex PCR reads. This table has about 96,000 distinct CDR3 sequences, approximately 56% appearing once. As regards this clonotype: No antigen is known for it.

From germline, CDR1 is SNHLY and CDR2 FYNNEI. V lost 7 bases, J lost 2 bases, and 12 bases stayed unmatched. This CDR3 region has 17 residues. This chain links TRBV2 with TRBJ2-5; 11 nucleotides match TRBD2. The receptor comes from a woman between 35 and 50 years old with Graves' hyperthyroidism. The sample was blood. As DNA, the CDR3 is TGTGCCAGCAACCCCCTCGGACTAGCGGGCCCACAAGAGACCCAGTACTTC. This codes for CASNPLGLAGPQETQYF.